Each of the 30 T cell receptor beta chains below was sequenced from the same sample in a study of regulatory T cells in long-lasting Graves disease. The sample's time point: newly diagnosed GD, antithyroid drugs for less than 3 months. PBMCs provided the RNA from which the TCR library was made. Relying on iRepertoire HTBI primers and Arm-PCR of CDR3 regions, the team built TCR beta libraries. TCRdb reprocessed the multiplex PCR reads via MiXCR and lists one record per CDR3 protein. This table has a few hundred thousand distinct CDR3 sequences, about 18% appearing once. This specimen was peripheral blood mononuclear cells (PBMCs), taken at new diagnosis, from a patient treated with antithyroid drugs. These receptors were collected from a female donor with Graves disease.

This clonotype was seen repeatedly, ten times or more. The chain recombines TRBV30 with TRBJ2-3, with D uncertain. Trimming removed 1 base from V and 0 bases from J, with 11 bases in between. The CDR3 sequence is 15 residues long. Germline CDR1 GTSNPN, CDR2 SVGIG (reference sequence). Here the CDR3 DNA reads TGTGCCTGGAGTGATAGGGCGACTAGCACAGATACGCAGTATTTT. Translating gives CAWSDRATSTDTQYF.

At least ten counts were recorded for this clonotype. The rearrangement joins TRBV24-1 to TRBJ2-3; D is undetermined. The V end was cut by 10 bases, the J end by 0 bases, with 10 bases between. This CDR3 comprises 13 residues. Germline lookup yields CDR1 KGHDR and CDR2 SFDVKD. The CDR3 DNA is TGTGCCACAACAGAACCTAGCACAGATACGCAGTATTTT. This translates into CATTEPSTDTQYF.

This chain connects TRBV11-2 to TRBJ2-7, with 7 positions matching TRBD1. CDR1 is SGHAT and CDR2 is FQNNGV in the germline V gene. CDR3 length equals 16 residues. V lost 5 bases and J lost 2; bases outside the gene matches: 12. The CDR3 bases are TGTGCCAGCAGCGAAAGCACCGGGACAGAAGCCTACGAGCAGTACTTC. Translating it yields CASSESTGTEAYEQYF.

Only a few counts were recorded for this clonotype. The rearrangement links TRBV10-1 to TRBJ1-5, with 8 bases aligning to TRBD1. Germline CDR1 reads WNHNN; CDR2 reads SYGVQD (reference sequence). The V segment lost 6 bases and the J segment 6 bases; nucleotides outside the gene matches: 10. CDR3 length equals 15 residues. In DNA form, the CDR3 reads TGCGCCAGCAGCAAAGAGGCAGGGGGCGGTCAGCCCCAGCATTTT. This gives the protein CASSKEAGGGQPQHF.

This clonotype was recorded at least ten times. This chain connects TRBV9 to TRBJ2-5; 10 bases are a match to TRBD2. The J segment lost 3 bases and the V segment lost 2 bases, leaving 4 bases of the junction unmatched. The CDR3 covers 15 residues. Germline V lookup: CDR1 SGDLS, CDR2 YYNGEE. In nucleotides, the CDR3 is TGTGCCAGCAGCGTGTCCCTAGCGGGAGAAGAGACCCAGTACTTC. Encoded protein: CASSVSLAGEETQYF. The complete variable domain, with remaining parts taken from reference TRBV9 and TRBJ2-5, reads DSGVTQTPKHLITATGQRVTLRCSPRSGDLSVYWYQQSLDQGLQFLIQYYNGEERAKGNILERFSAQQFPDLHSELNLSSLELGDSALYFCASSVSLAGEETQYFGPGTRLLVL.

The chain combines TRBV11-2 with TRBJ2-5, with 12 positions matching TRBD2. J gave up 2 bases and V 5 bases, and 12 bases lay outside the gene matches. The length of the CDR3 is 18 residues. Per germline, CDR1 SGHAT and CDR2 FQNNGV. CDR3 loop: CASSASHGLAGNQETQYF. CDR3 DNA: TGTGCCAGCAGCGCTAGTCACGGACTAGCGGGGAATCAAGAGACCCAGTACTTC.

The rearrangement joins TRBV12-3 or TRBV12-4 to TRBJ2-3, with D possibly called TRBD1 or TRBD2 (5 bases each). The J call is doubtful: the DNA matches TRBJ2-5 better. This CDR3 is built from 14 residues. This CDR3 reads CASSPGRGMETQYF. The CDR3 bases are TGTGCCAGCAGTCCGGGACGGGGTATGGAGACCCAGTACTTC.

This clonotype was observed many times. V and J are TRBV6-1 and TRBJ1-1; 10 bases map to TRBD1. Germline lookup yields CDR1 MNHNS and CDR2 SASEGT. V trimming: 5 bases; J trimming: 1 base; junction bases outside the gene matches: 7. The CDR3 contains 16 residues. CDR3 residues: CASSRDRGLRNTEAFF. DNA of the CDR3: TGTGCCAGCAGTCGGGACAGGGGACTTAGGAACACTGAAGCTTTCTTT.

This clonotype was counted at least ten times. The chain combines TRBV6-5 with TRBJ1-5; D not certain. Per germline, CDR1 MNHEY and CDR2 SVGAGI. V was cut by 2 bases and J by 0 bases, with 2 bases left in between. The CDR3 has 13 residues. The CDR3 reads CASSYPSNQPQHF. CDR3 in DNA: TGTGCCAGCAGTTACCCTAGCAATCAGCCCCAGCATTTT.

This clonotype was observed at least ten times. V and J are TRBV29-1 and TRBJ2-5; TRBD2 aligns across 9 bases. The germline CDR1 and CDR2 sequences are SQVTM and ANQGSEA. The CDR3 has 14 residues. V trimming: 4 bases; J trimming: 4 bases; junction bases outside the gene matches: 7. The CDR3 DNA is TGCAGCGTTGGGGGACTAGCTTTGGGAGAGACCCAGTACTTC. Its protein is CSVGGLALGETQYF.

This clonotype was seen repeatedly, ten times or more. V gene TRBV24-1 combines with J gene TRBJ2-3; 11 positions match TRBD2. From germline, CDR1 is KGHDR and CDR2 SFDVKD. After removal of 5 bases from V and 3 bases from J, the junction contained 9 bases not matched to a gene. The CDR3 covers 17 residues. This CDR3 is CATSGSGRGMATDTQYF. CDR3 nucleotide sequence: TGTGCCACCAGTGGTAGCGGGAGGGGGATGGCGACAGATACGCAGTATTTT.

This clonotype was seen at least ten times. The gene calls are TRBV11-2 and TRBJ2-5; 9 bases map to TRBD2. This CDR3 is built from 16 residues. Unmatched junction bases numbered 12, after V lost 5 bases and J lost 5 bases. Germline CDR1 SGHAT, CDR2 FQNNGV. DNA for the CDR3: TGTGCCAGCAGCCCACGACTAGCGGACGAGGTGGAGACCCAGTACTTC. Translation: CASSPRLADEVETQYF.

The CDR3 reads CASRGSGSSDTQYF. The CDR3, as DNA: TGTGCCAGCAGGGGTAGCGGGAGTTCAGATACGCAGTATTTT. The rearrangement joins TRBV12-3 or TRBV12-4 to TRBJ2-3, with TRBD2 matching 9 bases. This CDR3 has 14 amino acids. J lost 4 bases, V lost 6 bases, and 5 bases had no gene match.

This clonotype has at least ten counts. The rearrangement uses TRBV7-3 and TRBJ1-1; D ambiguous. There are 16 residues in the CDR3. Trimming pared 2 bases from V and 0 bases from J, leaving 13 bases between. The germline V gene encodes CDR1 SGHTA and CDR2 FQGTGA. This CDR3 is CASSLVPRSMNTEAFF. CDR3 bases: TGTGCCAGCAGCTTAGTCCCAAGAAGCATGAACACTGAAGCTTTCTTT.

This clonotype was counted many times. V and J are TRBV11-3 and TRBJ1-1; a weak D match, TRBD1 (5 bases). Germline lookup yields CDR1 SGHNT and CDR2 YENEEA. Trimming took 1 base from V and 11 from J, leaving 17 bases between them. There are 14 residues in the CDR3. The CDR3 here is CASSLGLGAMGAFF. CDR3 nucleotides: TGTGCCAGCAGCTTAGGTCTAGGGGCTATGGGCGCTTTCTTT.

This clonotype occurred many times. The J gene is TRBJ2-7, the V gene TRBV20-1; 8 nucleotides line up with TRBD2. There are 13 residues in the CDR3. In germline, CDR1 is DFQATT, CDR2 SNEGSKA (reference sequence). The J segment lost 6 bases and the V segment lost 4 bases, leaving 8 bases of the junction unmatched. This CDR3 is CSAKGLGISEQYF. Here the CDR3 DNA reads TGCAGTGCTAAGGGACTAGGTATCAGCGAGCAGTACTTC.

This clonotype was counted many times. V gene TRBV28 combines with J gene TRBJ2-5, with a possible D match to TRBD2 (6 bases). Trimming cost V 4 bases and J 0 bases, with 18 bases left between them. The CDR3 covers 17 residues. The germline V gene has CDR1 MDHEN and CDR2 SYDVKM. The CDR3 region has the DNA TGTGCCAGCAGTTCCCCCTACGCCGGGACTTACCAAGAGACCCAGTACTTC. Protein: CASSSPYAGTYQETQYF.

This clonotype was counted at least ten times. The rearrangement uses TRBV7-2 and TRBJ2-7, with D possibly called TRBD1 or TRBD2 (6 bases each). V was trimmed by 2 bases and J by 4 bases, leaving 15 bases between them. CDR3 length: 15 amino acids. CDR1 SGHTA and CDR2 FQGNSA come from the germline V gene. In DNA, the CDR3 is TGTGCCAGCAGCTTAAAAGATACAGGGAGGTACGAGCAGTACTTC. Protein: CASSLKDTGRYEQYF. Together with reference TRBV7-2 and TRBJ2-7, the CDR3 gives the full variable domain: GAGVSQSPSNKVTEKGKDVELRCDPISGHTALYWYRQSLGQGLEFLIYFQGNSAPDKSGLPSDRFSAERTGGSVSTLTIQRTQQEDSAVYLCASSLKDTGRYEQYFGPGTRLTVT.

This clonotype came up many times. The chain couples TRBV20-1 to TRBJ2-1; TRBD2 matches at 11 bases. Germline V CDR1 and CDR2: DFQATT, SNEGSKA (reference sequence). Germline trimming cut 1 base from V and 6 bases from J; bases unmatched to any gene: 14. The length of the CDR3 is 18 residues. CDR3 residues: CSARVLAGGQARGNEQFF. DNA of the CDR3: TGCAGTGCTAGAGTTCTAGCGGGAGGCCAGGCCCGGGGCAATGAGCAGTTCTTC.

This clonotype was recorded at least ten times. J is TRBJ2-3 and V is TRBV25-1; 7 nucleotides agree with TRBD2. CDR3 length: 15 residues. The germline gives CDR1 MGHDK, CDR2 SYGVNS. V shed 4 bases, J shed 4 bases, and the junction held 8 bases outside the gene matches. The CDR3 region has the DNA TGTGCCAGCAGTGGTGGTGGGAGGGCCTCAGATACGCAGTATTTT. Its protein product is CASSGGGRASDTQYF.

As regards this clonotype: It differs at one base from a far larger clone, so likely a read error. The chain employs TRBV7-8 and TRBJ2-7, with D possibly TRBD2 on 5 matching bases. This CDR3 has 12 residues. Looked up from germline, CDR1 is SGHVS and CDR2 is FQNEAQ. V shed 5 bases and J shed 5 bases, with 10 bases lying between them. CDR3 loop: CASSRRGNEQYF. CDR3 bases: TGTGCCAGCAGCCGCCGGGGAAACGAGCAGTACTTC.

The chain carries TRBV9 and TRBJ2-7; 16 positions agree with TRBD2. With the DNA end fitting TRBJ2-5 better, the J assignment may be wrong. The CDR3 length is 17 residues. Germline lookup yields CDR1 SGDLS and CDR2 YYNGEE. CDR3 coding DNA: TGTGCCAGCAGCGTAGAGGGGACTAGCGGGAGGGGGGGGACCCAGTACTTC. It codes for CASSVEGTSGRGGTQYF.

This clonotype was seen at least ten times. The V gene is TRBV10-3, the J gene TRBJ2-1; 10 positions agree with TRBD2. This CDR3 has 17 residues. CDR1 ENHRY and CDR2 SYGVKD come from the germline V gene. With 10 bases clipped from V and 7 bases from J, the junction kept 19 bases outside the gene matches. CDR3 region: CATRQALGTSEVNEQFF. The CDR3 region has the DNA TGTGCCACTAGACAGGCTCTCGGGACTAGCGAAGTGAATGAGCAGTTCTTC.

This clonotype was observed at least ten times. The genes are TRBV5-5 and TRBJ2-1; D is possibly TRBD1 (7 bases). Germline V gene sequence: CDR1 SGHKS, CDR2 YYEKEE (reference sequence). Trimming shortened V by 3 bases and J by 12 bases, and 22 bases separated the two germline ends. CDR3 size: 15 residues. The DNA of the CDR3 is TGTGCCAGCAGCTCTAATTGGAGGGGGCAACGGGTGCAGTTCTTC. It codes for CASSSNWRGQRVQFF.

This clonotype was recorded a few times. V gene TRBV4-1 combines with J gene TRBJ2-1; TRBD1 is a possible D gene (5 bases). Deletions cut 3 bases from V and 0 bases from J, with 18 bases between. Per germline, CDR1 MGHRA and CDR2 YSYEKL. This CDR3 has 18 amino acids. The CDR3 nucleotides are TGCGCCAGCAGCCATAGGGCCCGACAGCGTATCTCCTACAATGAGCAGTTCTTC. This codes for CASSHRARQRISYNEQFF.

At least ten counts were recorded for this clonotype. The V and J genes are TRBV6-1 and TRBJ2-7; weak D call: TRBD1 (6 bases). The CDR3 is 15 amino acids. Trimming took 7 bases from V and 0 from J, leaving 16 bases between them. Germline V CDR1 and CDR2: MNHNS, SASEGT. In DNA, the CDR3 is TGTGCCAGCACGAAGGGGGATGGGAGCTCCTACGAGCAGTACTTC. Its protein product is CASTKGDGSSYEQYF.

This clonotype was counted at least ten times. This sequence joins TRBV29-1 and TRBJ1-2; weak D call: TRBD1 (5 bases). The germline V gene has CDR1 SQVTM and CDR2 ANQGSEA. Trimming pared 4 bases from V and 6 bases from J, leaving 15 bases between. The CDR3 is made up of 13 amino acids. In DNA form, the CDR3 reads TGCAGCGTTGCGAGTGAGGGGCTGCATGGCTACACCTTC. It translates to CSVASEGLHGYTF.

This clonotype occurred many times. The chain joins TRBV20-1 to TRBJ1-1; 7 bases line up with TRBD1. Germline CDR1 is DFQATT and CDR2 is SNEGSKA (reference sequence). V trimming: 5 bases; J trimming: 1 base; junction bases outside the gene matches: 10. This CDR3 contains 15 residues. CDR3 sequence reads: CSAEWMGQSNTEAFF. The CDR3 DNA is TGCAGTGCTGAATGGATGGGACAGTCGAACACTGAAGCTTTCTTT.

This clonotype occurred a few times. This CDR3 is missing its conserved last phenylalanine or tryptophan, likely due to a read error. The chain uses TRBV5-1 and TRBJ2-3; D perhaps matches TRBD2 (5 bases). This CDR3 is built from 15 residues. The V end lost 4 bases, the J end lost 4 bases, and 16 bases lay between the germline ends. CDR1 and CDR2 (germline): SGHRS, YFSETQ. This CDR3 is CASSPGFAGADTQYY. The CDR3 bases are TGCGCCAGCAGCCCAGGTTTCGCGGGCGCAGATACGCAGTATTAT.

The gene calls are TRBV29-1 and TRBJ2-2; 7 positions agree with TRBD2. Losses at the gene ends were 1 base for V and 6 bases for J; bases not matched to a gene: 2. Germline V CDR1 and CDR2: SQVTM, ANQGSEA. This CDR3 contains 13 residues. The CDR3: CSVEGGGAGELFF. In DNA form, the CDR3 reads TGCAGCGTTGAAGGGGGGGGGGCCGGGGAGCTGTTTTTT.